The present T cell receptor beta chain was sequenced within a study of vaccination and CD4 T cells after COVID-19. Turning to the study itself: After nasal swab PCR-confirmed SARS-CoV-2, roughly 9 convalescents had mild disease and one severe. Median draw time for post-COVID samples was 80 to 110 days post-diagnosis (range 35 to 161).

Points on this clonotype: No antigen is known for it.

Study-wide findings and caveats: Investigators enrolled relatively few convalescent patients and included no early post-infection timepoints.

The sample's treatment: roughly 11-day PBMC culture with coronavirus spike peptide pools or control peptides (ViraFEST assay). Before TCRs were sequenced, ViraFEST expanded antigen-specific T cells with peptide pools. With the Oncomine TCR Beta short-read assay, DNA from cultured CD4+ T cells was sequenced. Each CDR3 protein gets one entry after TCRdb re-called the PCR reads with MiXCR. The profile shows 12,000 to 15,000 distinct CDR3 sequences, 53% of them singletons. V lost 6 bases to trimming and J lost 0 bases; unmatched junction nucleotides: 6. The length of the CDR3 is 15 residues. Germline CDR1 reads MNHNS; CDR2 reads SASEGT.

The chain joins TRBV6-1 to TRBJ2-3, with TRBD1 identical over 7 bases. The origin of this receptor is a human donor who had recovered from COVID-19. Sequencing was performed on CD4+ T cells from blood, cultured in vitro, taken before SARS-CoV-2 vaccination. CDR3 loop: CASRYLGQSTDTQYF. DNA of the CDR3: TGTGCCAGCAGATATTTGGGACAGAGCACAGATACGCAGTATTTT.